The clone carrying this T cell receptor beta chain has a count of ten or more. 5'RACE with 10-nucleotide random UMIs produced the cDNA. One entry per CDR3 protein results from TCRdb running MiXCR on the 5' RACE reads. This table has 90,000 to 150,000 distinct CDR3 sequences, roughly 3.2% appearing once. This sample is part of a study of neurological immune-mediated disorders. In the study overall: The roughly 35 multiple sclerosis patients comprised 31 that were relapsing-remitting and 3 that were secondary progressive.

The V end lost 6 bases, the J end lost 7 bases, and 12 bases lay between the germline ends. The CDR3 is 11 residues long. Germline values: CDR1 SQVTM, CDR2 ANQGSEA. This sequence was found in a woman in her thirties with multiple sclerosis. V is TRBV29-1 and J is TRBJ1-2; D possibly corresponds to TRBD1 (5 bases). The sequenced sample consisted of PBMCs. The CDR3 DNA reads TGCAGCGTGTTGAACGGGGGTGGCTACACCTTC. As protein: CSVLNGGGYTF.